The 25 T cell receptor beta chains given below trace back to one sample, sequenced in a study of blood T cells in healthy people across ages. A second about 7 to 12 cycle PCR used barcoded and J-beta primers. TCRdb passed the 5' RACE reads through MiXCR, listing each CDR3 protein once. Among roughly 1.5 million distinct CDR3 sequences listed, roughly two fifths were seen once. Sequencing input: blood. The receptors stem from a woman between 18 and 29 years old in good health.

The V and J genes are TRBV27 and TRBJ1-4; possibly TRBD1 for D (5 bases). Trimming stripped 7 bases from V and 5 bases from J, with 11 bases between. Germline CDR1 reads MNHEY; CDR2 reads SMNVEV (reference sequence). CDR3 length: 13 amino acids. CDR3 sequence (DNA): TGTGCCAGCAAGAGGGACCTGAATGAAAAACTGTTTTTT. Amino acids: CASKRDLNEKLFF.

The chain combines TRBV24-1 with TRBJ2-1; no clear D. The CDR3 is 14 amino acids. Germline CDR1 is KGHDR and CDR2 is SFDVKD. Trimming pared 4 bases from V and 5 bases from J, leaving 11 bases between. The CDR3 DNA follows: TGTGCCACCAGTGACCCAGGTAGGAACAATGAGCAGTTCTTC. It encodes CATSDPGRNNEQFF.

The DNA for the CDR3 is TGTGCCAGCAGCGTTACAGGGAGGGCTAATGAAAAACTGTTTTTT. Its protein product is CASSVTGRANEKLFF. The rearrangement links TRBV12-3 or TRBV12-4 to TRBJ1-4; possible D gene TRBD1, 6 bases. Trimming left V 6 bases short and J 3 bases short, with 14 bases between. This CDR3 has 15 residues.

The chain employs TRBV5-1 and TRBJ1-2; D is perhaps TRBD1 (6 bases). Trimming removed 5 bases from V and 2 bases from J, with 13 bases in between. The CDR3 runs to 14 residues. CDR1 is SGHRS and CDR2 is YFSETQ in the germline V gene. In nucleotides, the CDR3 is TGCGCCAGCAGTTTTGAAGGGGGGAACTATGGCTACACCTTC. Residues: CASSFEGGNYGYTF.

The sample holds a few counts of this clonotype. The chain couples TRBV6-6 to TRBJ2-1; 8 bases fit TRBD1. V trimming: 1 base; J trimming: 6 bases; junction bases outside the gene matches: 5. The CDR3 length is 15 residues. The germline gives CDR1 MNHNY, CDR2 SVGAGI (reference sequence). CDR3 region: CASSYFGQGVNEQFF. Written as DNA, the CDR3 is TGTGCCAGCAGTTACTTCGGACAGGGCGTCAATGAGCAGTTCTTC.

This clonotype was observed many times. CDR3 DNA sequence: TGTGCCTGGAGAGACGGGGGTGAAGCTTTCTTT. Protein sequence: CAWRDGGEAFF. The rearrangement joins TRBV30 to TRBJ1-1; a possible D gene is TRBD1 (5 bases). The CDR3 totals 11 residues. The germline V and J ends were trimmed by 3 bases and 7 bases, with 9 bases remaining between them. Germline V gene lookup returns CDR1 GTSNPN and CDR2 SVGIG (reference sequence).

This chain joins TRBV9 and TRBJ2-3; D is perhaps TRBD2 (5 bases). CDR3 length equals 14 residues. Trimming pared 5 bases from V and 6 bases from J, leaving 16 bases between. Germline CDR1 and CDR2: SGDLS and YYNGEE. The CDR3 nucleotides read TGTGCCAGCAGGCCTATCGAGGGAGCCGATACGCAGTATTTT. It codes for CASRPIEGADTQYF.

CDR3 in amino acids: CASSLNQGSPLHF. CDR3 DNA: TGTGCCAGCAGCTTAAACCAGGGATCACCCCTCCACTTT. This chain connects TRBV7-2 to TRBJ1-6; a possible D gene is TRBD1 (5 bases). This CDR3 region has 13 residues. The germline V and J ends were trimmed by 2 bases and 10 bases, with 9 bases remaining between them. From germline, CDR1 is SGHTA and CDR2 FQGNSA.

The chain is built from TRBV7-8 and TRBJ1-2; D perhaps matches TRBD1 (5 bases). The CDR3 contains 12 residues. Trimming stripped 5 bases from V and 9 bases from J, with 13 bases between. The germline V gene encodes CDR1 SGHVS and CDR2 FQNEAQ. CDR3 coding DNA: TGTGCCAGCAGCGCCCGGGACTCTCGCTACACCTTC. Its translation: CASSARDSRYTF.

J is TRBJ1-1 and V is TRBV6-2 or TRBV6-3; D is unresolved. Trimming removed 0 bases at V and 2 bases at J, with 13 bases between. CDR3 length: 16 residues. Germline V lookup: CDR1 MNHEY, CDR2 SVGEGT. The CDR3 is CASSYSDRRDNTEAFF. CDR3 DNA: TGTGCCAGCAGTTACTCGGACCGCAGAGATAACACTGAAGCTTTCTTT.

This clonotype was counted many times. The germline gene is not matched at one end of the junction; a read error may be the cause. This chain links TRBV7-7 with TRBJ2-5, with 7 bases aligning to TRBD1. The CDR3 runs 13 residues. Germline CDR1 and CDR2: SSHAT and FNYEAQ (reference sequence). The DNA for the CDR3 is TGTGCTAGCAGACCGACAGGGAGAGAGACCCAGTACTTC. Its translation is CASRPTGRETQYF.

The V gene is TRBV7-2, the J gene TRBJ2-5; 7 bases match TRBD1. After removal of 2 bases from V and 11 bases from J, the junction contained 14 bases not matched to a gene. The CDR3 contains 15 residues. CDR1 SGHTA and CDR2 FQGNSA come from the germline V gene. CDR3 residues: CASSLWAGGLYLQYF. CDR3 nucleotides: TGTGCCAGCAGCTTATGGGCAGGGGGTCTGTATTTGCAGTACTTC.

This chain links TRBV9 with TRBJ1-2; no definite D call. Germline-derived CDR1 and CDR2 are SGDLS and YYNGEE. The V end was cut by 0 bases, the J end by 2 bases, with 5 bases between. This CDR3 spans 13 amino acids. CDR3 coding DNA: TGTGCCAGCAGCGTAGAACAGAACTATGGCTACACCTTC. It specifies CASSVEQNYGYTF. The full variable domain, completed using reference TRBV9 and TRBJ1-2, is DSGVTQTPKHLITATGQRVTLRCSPRSGDLSVYWYQQSLDQGLQFLIQYYNGEERAKGNILERFSAQQFPDLHSELNLSSLELGDSALYFCASSVEQNYGYTFGSGTRLTVV.

Comments on this clonotype: At one end the junction does not follow the germline gene, possibly because of a read error. The V and J genes are TRBV9 and TRBJ1-1; D is ambiguous. Germline values: CDR1 SGDLS, CDR2 YYNGEE. CDR3 length equals 14 residues. The CDR3 nucleotides read TGTGCCAGCTGCGTATGGGAAGACAACACTGAAGCTTTCTTT. Residues: CASCVWEDNTEAFF.

As regards this clonotype: Being one base from a much bigger clone, this may be a read error. The genes are TRBV4-1 and TRBJ2-3, with a tentative D call TRBD2 (7 bases). The CDR3 has 17 amino acids. CDR1 MGHRA and CDR2 YSYEKL come from the germline V gene. CDR3 DNA sequence: TGCGTCAGCAGCCAAGATATTGGGGGGGCGTTGACAGATACGCAGTATTTT. Its protein product is CVSSQDIGGALTDTQYF.

The chain links TRBV6-5 to TRBJ2-3, with D possibly matching TRBD2 (5 bases). Trimming cost V 6 bases and J 5 bases, with 9 bases left between them. The germline V gene has CDR1 MNHEY and CDR2 SVGAGI. This CDR3 comprises 12 residues. As DNA, the CDR3 is TGTGCCAGCAGAACCGGGGAAGATACGCAGTATTTT. It yields the protein CASRTGEDTQYF.

J is TRBJ2-7 and V is TRBV12-3 or TRBV12-4; D may be TRBD1 or TRBD2 (6 bases each). CDR3 length: 10 residues. The V gene lost 11 bases and the J gene lost 6 bases, with 11 bases spanning the gap. The CDR3 spells CAGGRFEQYF. The CDR3 DNA is TGTGCCGGGGGGCGGTTCGAGCAGTACTTC.

This chain uses TRBV29-1 with TRBJ2-7; TRBD2 agrees at 9 bases. The CDR3 loop spans 13 amino acids. Germline CDR1 and CDR2: SQVTM and ANQGSEA. Trimming at V came to 6 bases and at J to 2 bases, leaving 5 bases not matched to a gene. In DNA form, the CDR3 reads TGCAGCGTGCGGGGGGGCACCGCCTACGAGCAGTACTTC. Its translation: CSVRGGTAYEQYF.

The chain joins TRBV3-1 to TRBJ2-5; 10 bases fit TRBD2. The DNA end is a closer match to TRBJ2-7, so the J assignment may be wrong. This CDR3 spans 17 amino acids. Germline loops: CDR1 LGHDT, CDR2 YNNKEL (reference sequence). The CDR3 nucleotides are TGTGCCAGCAGCCAAGATGAGGCTATAGCGGGAGGTTACGAGCAGTACTTC. Protein: CASSQDEAIAGGYEQYF.

The V gene is TRBV20-1, the J gene TRBJ2-5; 9 bases fit TRBD2. The CDR3 is 13 amino acids. V shed 5 bases and J 4 bases; nucleotides not matched to a gene: 5. Germline CDR1 DFQATT, CDR2 SNEGSKA (reference sequence). DNA of the CDR3: TGCAGTGCTTTCCTAGCGGGGCCAGAGACCCAGTACTTC. Residues: CSAFLAGPETQYF.

The chain is built from TRBV7-2 and TRBJ1-2; TRBD1 matches at 9 bases. V lost 3 bases and J lost 8; bases outside the gene matches: 7. CDR1 SGHTA and CDR2 FQGNSA come from the germline V gene. The CDR3 loop spans 14 amino acids. CDR3 DNA: TGTGCCAGCAGCTTCGGGACAGGGTTAAGAGGCTACACCTTC. It specifies CASSFGTGLRGYTF.

This clonotype was counted between two and nine times. The chain carries TRBV6-5 and TRBJ2-5, with 10 nucleotides matching TRBD1. J gave up 5 bases and V 7 bases, and 7 bases lay outside the gene matches. CDR3 size: 14 residues. Germline lookup yields CDR1 MNHEY and CDR2 SVGAGI. The CDR3 coding sequence is TGTGCCAGCAAGACAGGGGGCTTAAGGGAGACCCAGTACTTC. This translates into CASKTGGLRETQYF.

This clonotype was picked up many times. The chain has TRBV7-2 and TRBJ1-5; D perhaps matches TRBD1 (6 bases). This CDR3 has 14 residues. Trimming cost V 3 bases and J 1 base, with 7 bases left between them. From germline, CDR1 is SGHTA and CDR2 FQGNSA. The CDR3 region has the DNA TGTGCCAGCAGCTTGAGGGGGAGCAATCAGCCCCAGCATTTT. It translates to CASSLRGSNQPQHF.

The chain has TRBV28 and TRBJ2-5; D is possibly TRBD2 (6 bases). CDR1 is MDHEN, CDR2 SYDVKM, per germline. Trimming removed 2 bases from V and 4 bases from J, with 23 bases in between. The CDR3 contains 18 residues. CDR3 bases: TGTGCCAGCAGTTTAAATCGGCTTGGGCGGGGTAGAGCAGAGACCCAGTACTTC. It translates to CASSLNRLGRGRAETQYF.

V and J are TRBV20-1 and TRBJ1-4, with D possibly being TRBD1 (5 bases). V was cut by 3 bases and J by 7 bases, with 15 bases left in between. The CDR3 covers 14 residues. In germline, CDR1 is DFQATT, CDR2 SNEGSKA (reference sequence). The CDR3 loop is CSASRRQGVEKLFF. Here the CDR3 DNA reads TGCAGTGCTAGTCGGCGGCAGGGTGTTGAAAAACTGTTTTTT.